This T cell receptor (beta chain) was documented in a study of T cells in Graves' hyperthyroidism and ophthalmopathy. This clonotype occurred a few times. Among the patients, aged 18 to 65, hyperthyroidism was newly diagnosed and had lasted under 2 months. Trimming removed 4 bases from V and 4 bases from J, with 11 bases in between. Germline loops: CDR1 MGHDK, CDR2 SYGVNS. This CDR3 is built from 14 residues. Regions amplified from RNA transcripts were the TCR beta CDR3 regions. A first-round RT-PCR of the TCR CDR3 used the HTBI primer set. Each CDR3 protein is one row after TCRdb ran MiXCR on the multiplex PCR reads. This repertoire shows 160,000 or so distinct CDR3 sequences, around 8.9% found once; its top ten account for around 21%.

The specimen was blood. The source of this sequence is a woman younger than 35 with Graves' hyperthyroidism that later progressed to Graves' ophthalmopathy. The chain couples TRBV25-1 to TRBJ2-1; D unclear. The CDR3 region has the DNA TGTGCCAGCAGTGCCCAACTGACTTACAATGAGCAGTTCTTC. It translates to CASSAQLTYNEQFF.